Each of the 14 T cell receptor beta chains below was sequenced from the same sample in a study of cytomegalovirus exposure and HLA in healthy donors. This PCR relied on a set of 60 Vbeta primers and 13 Jbeta primers. TCRdb's copy holds only in-frame clones and misses some; the assay was immunoSEQ multiplex PCR. The profile shows some 95,000 clones, about 76% of them singletons. Material: PBMCs. These receptors came from a woman aged 40 to 50 in good health and CMV-seronegative.

V and J are TRBV2 and TRBJ2-2; 9 bases are shared with TRBD2. In germline, CDR1 is SNHLY, CDR2 FYNNEI. The CDR3 is 17 residues long. With V trimmed by 6 bases and J by 7 bases, 15 bases remained unmatched. The CDR3 DNA sequence: TGTGCCAGCAGCCGTCGTGGCGGGGGGGAATCTAGCGGGGAGCTGTTTTTT. Residues: CASSRRGGGESSGELFF.

The V gene is TRBV7-9, the J gene TRBJ1-3; unclear D gene. Germline lookup yields CDR1 SEHNR and CDR2 FQNEAQ (reference sequence). The V and J ends lost 5 bases and 1 base respectively, with 15 bases between them. The CDR3 extends over 16 amino acids. CDR3 in DNA: TGTGCCAGCAGCCGAGATTTACCTGAGTCTGGAAACACCATATATTTT. It encodes CASSRDLPESGNTIYF.

The chain employs TRBV9 and TRBJ1-3; a possible D gene is TRBD1 (6 bases). This CDR3 region has 16 residues. Trimming pared 0 bases from V and 4 bases from J, leaving 14 bases between. Germline V gene lookup returns CDR1 SGDLS and CDR2 YYNGEE. The CDR3 region is CASSVAPGDQGNTIYF. DNA for the CDR3: TGTGCCAGCAGCGTAGCCCCAGGGGATCAGGGAAACACCATATATTTT. The full variable domain, completed using reference TRBV9 and TRBJ1-3, is DSGVTQTPKHLITATGQRVTLRCSPRSGDLSVYWYQQSLDQGLQFLIQYYNGEERAKGNILERFSAQQFPDLHSELNLSSLELGDSALYFCASSVAPGDQGNTIYFGEGSWLTVV.

This clone was seen only a few times. This rearrangement joins TRBV4-3 to TRBJ1-4; no reliable D call. This CDR3 is built from 15 residues. Germline lookup yields CDR1 LGHNA and CDR2 YSLEER. V lost 3 bases and J 7 bases, leaving 15 bases between the germline ends. The CDR3 nucleotides are TGCGCCAGCAGCCAGAATCGAGGGTTCGGTGAAAAACTGTTTTTT. Protein sequence: CASSQNRGFGEKLFF.

The chain is built from TRBV19 and TRBJ1-4; possibly TRBD1 for D (6 bases). This CDR3 region has 13 residues. Per the germline V gene, CDR1 is LNHDA and CDR2 is SQIVND (reference sequence). Trimming took off 7 bases at V and 8 bases at J, with 14 bases between the two ends. DNA of the CDR3: TGTGCCAGTATCGGCAGGGGACGCGAAAAACTGTTTTTT. Its protein product is CASIGRGREKLFF.

The rearrangement uses TRBV4-3 and TRBJ1-2; the D gene is possibly TRBD1 (5 bases). The CDR3 contains 16 residues. Germline V CDR1 and CDR2: LGHNA, YSLEER. Deletions cut 0 bases from V and 4 bases from J, with 15 bases between. Written as DNA, the CDR3 is TGCGCCAGCAGCCAAGATCCCGCCAGGGTGCTCTATGGCTACACCTTC. Its protein is CASSQDPARVLYGYTF.

In nucleotides, the CDR3 is TGTGCCAGCAGCTTCAGGAAAAGCTCCTACAATGAGCAGTTCTTC. Encoded protein: CASSFRKSSYNEQFF. The rearrangement links TRBV5-6 to TRBJ2-1; D is unresolved. Germline CDR1 and CDR2: SGHDT and YYEEEE. V was trimmed by 2 bases and J by 0 bases, leaving 9 bases between them. This CDR3 has 15 residues. Based on the CDR3 plus reference TRBV5-6 and TRBJ2-1, the full variable domain is DAGVTQSPTHLIKTRGQQVTLRCSPKSGHDTVSWYQQALGQGPQFIFQYYEEEERQRGNFPDRFSGHQFPNYSSELNVNALLLGDSALYLCASSFRKSSYNEQFFGPGTRLTVL.

This clone was recorded only once. CDR3 bases: TGTGCCAGCAGCTTAGCCTCGACTAGCACAGATACGCAGTATTTT. It codes for CASSLASTSTDTQYF. The chain is built from TRBV7-3 and TRBJ2-3; D uncertain. This CDR3 contains 15 residues. Germline CDR1 reads SGHTA; CDR2 reads FQGTGA. V was clipped by 2 bases and J by 0 bases, with 9 bases between them.

V is TRBV13 and J is TRBJ1-3; no reliable D call. This CDR3 is built from 13 residues. V dropped 5 bases and J dropped 6 bases, with 11 bases sitting between them. The germline gives CDR1 PRHDT, CDR2 FYEKMQ (reference sequence). As DNA, the CDR3 is TGTGCCAGCAGCCCCTGGGCTGAAAACACCATATATTTT. Its protein product is CASSPWAENTIYF.

The CDR3 DNA reads as TGTGCCACCAGCAGAAGGACAGGGGCCTATGGCTACACCTTC. Its translation: CATSRRTGAYGYTF. V gene TRBV15 combines with J gene TRBJ1-2; TRBD1 aligns across 9 bases. This CDR3 contains 14 residues. The junction had 2 bases not matched to a gene; V was cut back by 2 bases and J by 4 bases. The germline gives CDR1 LNHNV, CDR2 YYDKDF (reference sequence).

The V and J genes are TRBV7-9 and TRBJ2-7; D gene ambiguous. Germline CDR1 SEHNR, CDR2 FQNEAQ (reference sequence). V was trimmed by 5 bases and J by 0 bases, leaving 14 bases between them. The CDR3 covers 15 residues. CDR3 sequence: CASSLLERSSYEQYF. In nucleotides, the CDR3 is TGTGCCAGCAGCCTCTTGGAGAGAAGCTCCTACGAGCAGTACTTC.

CDR3 loop: CASTAGREYGYTF. The CDR3 DNA follows: TGTGCCAGCACGGCGGGGCGCGAGTATGGCTACACCTTC. The J gene is TRBJ1-2, the V gene TRBV7-8; tentative D call: TRBD1 (5 bases). Looked up from germline, CDR1 is SGHVS and CDR2 is FQNEAQ. V shed 7 bases and J shed 5 bases, with 14 bases lying between them. This CDR3 is built from 13 residues. Together with reference TRBV7-8 and TRBJ1-2, the CDR3 gives the full variable domain: GAGVSQSPRYKVAKRGQDVALRCDPISGHVSLFWYQQALGQGPEFLTYFQNEAQLDKSGLPSDRFFAERPEGSVSTLKIQRTQQEDSAVYLCASTAGREYGYTFGSGTRLTVV.

The CDR3 reads CASSSLLGYTF. CDR3 nucleotide sequence: TGTGCCAGCAGCTCTCTCCTAGGCTACACCTTC. The V and J genes are TRBV5-6 and TRBJ1-2; D ambiguous. CDR1 is SGHDT, CDR2 YYEEEE, per germline. The CDR3 runs to 11 residues. V shed 3 bases and J shed 8 bases, with 8 bases lying between them.

This sequence joins TRBV7-9 and TRBJ2-1, with 9 positions matching TRBD2. CDR3 length: 15 residues. V gave up 3 bases and J gave up 4 bases; unmatched junction bases: 4. Per the germline V gene, CDR1 is SEHNR and CDR2 is FQNEAQ (reference sequence). The CDR3 sequence: CASSFSAGGYNEQFF. As DNA, the CDR3 is TGTGCCAGCAGCTTCTCAGCGGGGGGTTACAATGAGCAGTTCTTC. The entire variable domain, with the rest obtained from reference TRBV7-9 and TRBJ2-1, is as follows: DTGVSQNPRHKITKRGQNVTFRCDPISEHNRLYWYRQTLGQGPEFLTYFQNEAQLEKSRLLSDRFSAERPKGSFSTLEIQRTEQGDSAMYLCASSFSAGGYNEQFFGPGTRLTVL.